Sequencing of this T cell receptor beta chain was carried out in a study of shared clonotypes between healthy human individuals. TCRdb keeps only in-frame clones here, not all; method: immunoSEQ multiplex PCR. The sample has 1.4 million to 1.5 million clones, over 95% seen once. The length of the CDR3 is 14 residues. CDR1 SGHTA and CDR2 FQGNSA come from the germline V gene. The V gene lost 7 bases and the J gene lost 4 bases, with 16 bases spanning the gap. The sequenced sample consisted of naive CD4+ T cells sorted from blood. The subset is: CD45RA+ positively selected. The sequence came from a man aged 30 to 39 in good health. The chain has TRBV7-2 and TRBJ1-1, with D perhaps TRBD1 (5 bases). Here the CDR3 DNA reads TGTGCCAGCAACTCACCGGGACGGGGCACTGAAGCTTTCTTT. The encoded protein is CASNSPGRGTEAFF.